These 27 T cell receptor beta chains were all obtained from the same sample, sequenced in a study of cytomegalovirus exposure and HLA in healthy donors. Profiled with immunoSEQ multiplex PCR; TCRdb holds only in-frame clones, not every one. The sample includes 95,000 to 150,000 clones, about 85% seen only once; the top ten take under 2.5%. Sequencing was done on a sample of PBMCs. Receptors were obtained from a young woman in good health and CMV-seronegative.

The chain uses TRBV30 and TRBJ1-4; 7 nucleotides match TRBD1. CDR1 and CDR2 from the germline V gene are GTSNPN and SVGIG (reference sequence). V was clipped by 5 bases and J by 7 bases; unmatched bases: 4. The length of the CDR3 is 12 residues. DNA for the CDR3: TGTGCCTGGGTAGGGGACAGTGAAAAACTGTTTTTT. Translated, it gives CAWVGDSEKLFF.

J is TRBJ1-1 and V is TRBV5-1; tentative D call: TRBD1 (6 bases). The CDR3 has 13 amino acids. Per the germline V gene, CDR1 is SGHRS and CDR2 is YFSETQ. V dropped 3 bases and J dropped 8 bases, with 14 bases sitting between them. The CDR3 DNA reads as TGCGCCAGCAGCTCAAAACAGGGAATCGAAGCTTTCTTT. The encoded protein is CASSSKQGIEAFF.

CDR3 sequence: CASSLGFGGAYEQYF. In DNA, the CDR3 is TGTGCCAGCAGCTTAGGCTTCGGGGGGGCCTACGAGCAGTACTTC. The V call is TRBV13, the J call TRBJ2-7; TRBD2 matches at 8 bases. J lost 2 bases, V lost 0 bases, and 3 bases had no gene match. The CDR3 has 15 amino acids. Germline V gene lookup returns CDR1 PRHDT and CDR2 FYEKMQ (reference sequence).

This clone has only a few counts. Distinct nucleotide sequences in the sample also encode this CDR3. The chain employs TRBV6-1 and TRBJ2-7, with D maybe TRBD2 (6 bases). CDR3 length: 11 residues. V gave up 8 bases and J gave up 3 bases, with 8 bases separating them. Germline V lookup: CDR1 MNHNS, CDR2 SASEGT. This CDR3 is CASRRGYEQYF. The CDR3 DNA follows: TGTGCCAGCCGGCGGGGCTACGAGCAGTACTTC.

This rearrangement joins TRBV6-5 to TRBJ2-7, with D tentatively TRBD1 (6 bases). The CDR3 totals 14 residues. The germline CDR1 and CDR2 sequences are MNHEY and SVGAGI. V dropped 4 bases and J dropped 2 bases, with 12 bases sitting between them. Written as DNA, the CDR3 is TGTGCCAGCAGTTCCCGGGACATAACCTACGAGCAGTACTTC. This gives the protein CASSSRDITYEQYF.

V gene TRBV10-2 combines with J gene TRBJ1-1, with D hard to call. Germline V gives CDR1 WSHSY, CDR2 SAAADI. This CDR3 is 15 amino acids long. The V end lost 0 bases, the J end lost 0 bases, and 8 bases lay between the germline ends. CDR3 nucleotides: TGCGCCAGCAGTGAGTCGAGGGCACTGAACACTGAAGCTTTCTTT. This codes for CASSESRALNTEAFF.

This clone has a handful of counts. The rearrangement joins TRBV4-3 to TRBJ1-2; possible D gene TRBD1, 5 bases. This CDR3 contains 16 residues. Germline CDR1 reads LGHNA; CDR2 reads YSLEER. The V and J ends lost 1 base and 8 bases respectively, with 20 bases between them. The CDR3 loop is CASSQVLRWGVEGYTF. CDR3 sequence (DNA): TGCGCCAGCAGCCAAGTCTTAAGGTGGGGGGTGGAGGGCTACACCTTC.

V and J are TRBV9 and TRBJ1-1, with D possibly matching TRBD1 (5 bases). Germline CDR1 and CDR2: SGDLS and YYNGEE. V lost 0 bases and J lost 5, with 20 bases in between. The CDR3 consists of 17 residues. The CDR3 nucleotides are TGTGCCAGCAGCGTAGACCCCCTAGGGGCGGGAAGGACTGAAGCTTTCTTT. As protein: CASSVDPLGAGRTEAFF.

This clone was seen more than once but under ten times. The rearrangement links TRBV6-1 to TRBJ1-6; D call uncertain. Trimming took off 1 base at V and 10 bases at J, with 17 bases between the two ends. The CDR3 is 16 residues long. Germline V gene lookup returns CDR1 MNHNS and CDR2 SASEGT. The CDR3 DNA is TGTGCCAGCAGTGAAGGGGGAGCACTATTAAGGTCACCCCTCCACTTT. It encodes CASSEGGALLRSPLHF.

V is TRBV9 and J is TRBJ2-5, with D possibly being TRBD2 (6 bases). The CDR3 totals 15 residues. Germline loops: CDR1 SGDLS, CDR2 YYNGEE. V lost 3 bases and J 5 bases, leaving 17 bases between the germline ends. The CDR3 DNA reads TGTGCCAGCAGCGCTCGGGACTTCTACAGGGAGACCCAGTACTTC. Its protein is CASSARDFYRETQYF.

The chain has TRBV5-6 and TRBJ1-5; D may be TRBD1 (6 bases). The germline CDR1 and CDR2 sequences are SGHDT and YYEEEE. The CDR3 runs 13 residues. Trimming took off 1 base at V and 6 bases at J, with 8 bases between the two ends. The CDR3 reads CASSLLGAQPQHF. The CDR3 DNA reads TGTGCCAGCAGCTTGTTGGGGGCTCAGCCCCAGCATTTT.

CDR3 in amino acids: CASSPPGLAGGHYNEQFF. The CDR3, as DNA: TGCGCCAGCAGTCCTCCGGGACTAGCGGGGGGCCACTACAATGAGCAGTTCTTC. The chain is built from TRBV23-1 and TRBJ2-1; 15 nucleotides align to TRBD2. TRBV23-1 is an ORF; its function is uncertain. The V gene end was trimmed by 4 bases and the J gene end by 3 bases; junction bases not matched to a gene: 7. The CDR3 is 18 amino acids.

A single count supports this clone. The gene calls are TRBV7-2 and TRBJ2-3; D might be TRBD2 (6 bases). CDR1 is SGHTA and CDR2 is FQGNSA in the germline V gene. V was clipped by 6 bases and J by 1 base, with 17 bases between them. This CDR3 contains 16 residues. CDR3 in amino acids: CASRAPVERGTDTQYF. CDR3 nucleotide sequence: TGTGCCAGCAGGGCTCCGGTGGAGCGGGGCACAGATACGCAGTATTTT.

The V and J genes are TRBV6-5 and TRBJ1-6; tentative D call: TRBD1 (6 bases). CDR1 and CDR2 from the germline V gene are MNHEY and SVGAGI. Trimming took off 2 bases at V and 2 bases at J, with 10 bases between the two ends. The CDR3 sequence is 16 residues long. In DNA, the CDR3 is TGTGCCAGCAGTTACCACACAGGGACCTATAATTCACCCCTCCACTTT. This codes for CASSYHTGTYNSPLHF.

This sequence joins TRBV18 and TRBJ1-4, with D perhaps matching TRBD1 (6 bases). Trimming stripped 3 bases from V and 3 bases from J, with 8 bases between. Per the germline V gene, CDR1 is KGHSH and CDR2 is LQKENI. CDR3 length: 14 amino acids. The CDR3 here is CASSPNRANEKLFF. CDR3 nucleotide sequence: TGTGCCAGCTCACCGAACAGGGCTAATGAAAAACTGTTTTTT.

This chain connects TRBV6-6 to TRBJ2-1; TRBD1 matches 12 bases. Trimming removed 4 bases from V and 9 bases from J; junction bases left unmatched: 7. The CDR3 covers 15 residues. CDR1 and CDR2 (germline): MNHNY, SVGAGI (reference sequence). For the CDR3, the DNA is TGTGCCAGCAGTTCCCGGGGACAGGGGGCAAGTGAGCAGTTCTTC. Its translation is CASSSRGQGASEQFF.

The chain carries TRBV18 and TRBJ1-3; TRBD1 is a possible D gene (6 bases). V was trimmed by 6 bases and J by 4 bases, leaving 19 bases between them. From germline, CDR1 is KGHSH and CDR2 LQKENI. CDR3 length: 16 residues. The CDR3 here is CASSPRQGISGNTIYF. The CDR3 DNA reads TGTGCCAGCTCCCCCAGGCAGGGGATCTCCGGAAACACCATATATTTT.

V and J are TRBV28 and TRBJ1-2; TRBD1 might be the D (5 bases). The CDR3 length is 15 residues. Per germline, CDR1 MDHEN and CDR2 SYDVKM. Trimming took off 1 base at V and 4 bases at J, with 13 bases between the two ends. The CDR3 loop is CASSLSGRGPYGYTF. The CDR3 DNA follows: TGTGCCAGCAGTTTATCAGGAAGGGGTCCCTATGGCTACACCTTC.

This sequence joins TRBV7-6 and TRBJ2-7; the match to TRBD2 covers 12 bases. There are 16 residues in the CDR3. Trimming cost V 0 bases and J 3 bases; bases outside gene matches: 3. Looked up from germline, CDR1 is SGHVS and CDR2 is FNYEAQ. The CDR3 coding sequence is TGTGCCAGCAGCTTAGCGCAACTAGCGGGGGGCTACGAGCAGTACTTC. This translates into CASSLAQLAGGYEQYF.

The CDR3: CASSTGGTGDNSPLHF. For the CDR3, the DNA is TGTGCCAGTAGTACCGGCGGCACAGGGGATAATTCACCCCTCCACTTT. The chain uses TRBV19 and TRBJ1-6; 7 nucleotides line up with TRBD1. Germline lookup yields CDR1 LNHDA and CDR2 SQIVND (reference sequence). V dropped 4 bases and J dropped 5; count of bases not matched to a gene: 8. The length of the CDR3 is 16 residues.

V and J are TRBV5-1 and TRBJ2-7, with 11 bases aligning to TRBD2. V shed 4 bases and J 4 bases; nucleotides not matched to a gene: 4. Looked up from germline, CDR1 is SGHRS and CDR2 is YFSETQ. The CDR3 runs 14 residues. The CDR3 loop is CASSGSGGAYEQYF. The CDR3 nucleotides are TGCGCCAGCAGCGGTAGCGGGGGGGCTTACGAGCAGTACTTC.

The chain links TRBV6-6 to TRBJ2-7, with 7 bases matching TRBD2. CDR3 length: 15 residues. Losses at the gene ends were 4 bases for V and 0 bases for J; bases not matched to a gene: 6. Germline V gene data show CDR1 as MNHNY and CDR2 as SVGAGI (reference sequence). The CDR3 spells CASSSERGSSYEQYF. In DNA form, the CDR3 reads TGTGCCAGCAGTTCGGAGCGGGGAAGCTCCTACGAGCAGTACTTC.

The chain joins TRBV9 to TRBJ2-2, with TRBD2 identical over 7 bases. V shed 3 bases, J shed 1 base, and the junction held 9 bases outside the gene matches. This CDR3 has 17 residues. The germline V gene encodes CDR1 SGDLS and CDR2 YYNGEE. CDR3 sequence (DNA): TGTGCCAGCAGCGCCCAGGGAAAGCGGGAGAACACCGGGGAGCTGTTTTTT. Residues: CASSAQGKRENTGELFF.

This clone was recorded once. The chain recombines TRBV6-5 with TRBJ1-1; D not certain. Germline CDR1 reads MNHEY; CDR2 reads SVGAGI. V shed 2 bases and J shed 4 bases, with 14 bases lying between them. CDR3 length: 15 residues. DNA for the CDR3: TGTGCCAGCAGTTACGATCCAGGAATCATCACTGAAGCTTTCTTT. Protein: CASSYDPGIITEAFF.

In this sample, this clone turned up a few times. The J gene is TRBJ1-2, the V gene TRBV2, with TRBD1 matching 8 bases. Trimming removed 4 bases from V and 4 bases from J; junction bases left unmatched: 5. This CDR3 contains 14 residues. Per germline, CDR1 SNHLY and CDR2 FYNNEI. CDR3 in amino acids: CASSVGQGGYGYTF. DNA of the CDR3: TGTGCCAGCAGTGTCGGACAGGGAGGCTATGGCTACACCTTC.

The genes are TRBV30 and TRBJ1-6; D is ambiguous. CDR1 is GTSNPN, CDR2 SVGIG, per germline (reference sequence). The CDR3 has 13 residues. V shed 1 base and J shed 8 bases, with 9 bases lying between them. The CDR3 here is CAWSDSLYSPLHF. CDR3 in DNA: TGTGCCTGGAGTGACAGCCTTTATTCACCCCTCCACTTT.

This chain uses TRBV5-1 with TRBJ2-5; no clear D. Germline V lookup: CDR1 SGHRS, CDR2 YFSETQ. Trimming cost V 5 bases and J 4 bases, with 12 bases left between them. CDR3 size: 13 residues. The CDR3 DNA sequence: TGCGCCAGCAGTCCCTCTGGGCTAGAGACCCAGTACTTC. As protein: CASSPSGLETQYF.